The sequence of this T cell receptor beta chain was determined in a study of T cells in Graves' hyperthyroidism and ophthalmopathy. Study conclusions and caveats: Ophthalmopathy was identified by the model a median around 5.9 months ahead of onset.

The CDR3 has 16 residues. Germline assignment: CDR1 LGHDT and CDR2 YNNKEL (reference sequence). V gave up 2 bases and J gave up 1 base, with 14 bases separating them. TCR beta CDR3 sequences were amplified from RNA transcripts. TCR CDR3 underwent first-round RT-PCR with the HTBI primer set. In TCRdb, the multiplex PCR reads were re-called with MiXCR into one record per CDR3 protein. The data show under 300,000 distinct CDR3 sequences, with roughly 15% seen just once and 6.5% to 10% held by the top ten. Patients aged 18 to 65 had newly diagnosed hyperthyroidism lasting under 2 months. This clonotype was detected many times. No antigen is known for it.

The chain couples TRBV3-1 to TRBJ1-1; D is unresolved. The sample comprised blood. The source of this sequence is a woman in her thirties or forties with Graves' hyperthyroidism. CDR3 coding DNA: TGTGCCAGCAGCCAATCATACCCGCACCAGAACACTGAAGCTTTCTTT. This sequence encodes CASSQSYPHQNTEAFF.